This section outlines one T cell receptor beta chain sequence together with its context. TCRdb keeps only in-frame clones here, not all; method: immunoSEQ multiplex PCR. The data show 78,000 or so clones, with about 93% seen just once and about 0.42% held by the top ten. The sample comes from a study of OX40 agonist ivuxolimab in advanced cancers. CDR1 is SGHDN, CDR2 FVKESK, per germline. The CDR3 has 15 residues. V lost 2 bases and J lost 2; bases outside the gene matches: 4. The gene calls are TRBV14 and TRBJ2-3, with 7 bases that match TRBD1. This receptor was obtained from an adult with an advanced solid tumor such as melanoma, head and neck, liver or kidney cancer. This specimen was CD4+ or CD8+ T cells sorted from blood, taken in a trial of the OX40 agonist ivuxolimab. The chain's CDR3 is CASSQNRGLTDTQYF. As DNA, the CDR3 is TGTGCCAGCAGCCAAAATAGGGGGCTCACAGATACGCAGTATTTT.